This T cell receptor beta chain comes out of a study of CD8+CD57+ T cells in acquired aplastic anemia. For the study at large: An average of approximately 3.4 ug of DNA was obtained from sorted CD4+ and CD8+ cells. Researchers reported that healthy donors averaged about 11 million reads for CD4+ cells. Regarding the study as a whole: It was found that nearly 30 CD8+ CDR3 sequences were shared between patients and controls.

Genomic DNA constituted the template upon which TCR beta VDJ and CDR3 profiling was performed. TCRdb re-called the reads through MiXCR, storing one row per CDR3 protein. Here the sample spans 35,000 to 45,000 distinct CDR3 sequences, approximately 73% being singletons. The table lists this clonotype with a few counts. Its cognate antigen is unknown. The J segment lost 6 bases and the V segment lost 5 bases, leaving 2 bases of the junction unmatched. Germline lookup yields CDR1 SNHLY and CDR2 FYNNEI. The CDR3 totals 13 residues. V is TRBV2 and J is TRBJ1-5, with TRBD1 identical over 9 bases. Source material: sorted CD4+, CD8+, or CD8+CD57+ T cells (not recorded which) from PBMCs. The receptor comes from a human donor in good health, serving as a control. Here the CDR3 DNA reads TGTGCCAGCAGTAAGGGACAGGGTCAGCCCCAGCATTTT. This sequence encodes CASSKGQGQPQHF.